This T cell receptor beta chain was captured in a study of blood T cell repertoires in COVID-19. Background on the study: The United States, Italy and Spain supplied acute and convalescent COVID-19 samples.

TCRdb keeps only in-frame clones here, not all; method: immunoSEQ multiplex PCR. The sample has around 18,000 clones, 80% to 90% seen once. Germline CDR1 SGHTA, CDR2 FQGTGA. The CDR3 has 13 residues. Trimming shortened V by 5 bases and J by 8 bases, and 10 bases separated the two germline ends. This rearrangement joins TRBV7-3 to TRBJ1-6, with unresolved D. The TCR was taken from a man aged 60-69 years with active COVID-19. Sequencing was done on a sample of peripheral blood. The CDR3, as DNA: TGTGCCAGCAGCGCACTACGGGATTCACCCCTCCACTTT. Translating gives CASSALRDSPLHF.